This is a list of T cell receptor beta chains from one sample in a study of OX40 agonist ivuxolimab in advanced cancers. Generated by immunoSEQ multiplex PCR, the TCRdb table keeps only in-frame clones and is missing some. The sample lists over 90,000 clones; 70% to 90% were seen once. The specimen comprised CD4+ or CD8+ T cells sorted from blood, sampled in a trial of the OX40 agonist ivuxolimab. These TCRs come from an adult with an advanced solid tumor such as melanoma, head and neck, liver or kidney cancer. Both conserved end residues are trimmed from each CDR3.

j_call v_call cdr3_aa
TRBJ2-1 TRBV14 ASSQVRYNEQF
TRBJ2-7 TRBV2 ASRGAGLVEQY
TRBJ1-5 TRBV5-1 ASSSQGAEDQPQH
TRBJ2-3 TRBV18 ASSSQQGSVTDTQY
TRBJ1-1 TRBV6-1 ASSESFNFASAF
TRBJ1-3 TRBV5-5 ASSFRAGTGNTIY
TRBJ2-5 TRBV5-4 ASSLTSGIWATQY
TRBJ1-3 TRBV5-1 ASQSGATGNTIY
TRBJ2-5 TRBV19 ASSIEIEETQY
TRBJ2-3 TRBV27 ASSARGRTTDTQY
TRBJ2-1 TRBV2 ASSVAGGYNEQF
TRBJ2-1 TRBV11-3 ASSSGGSYNEQF
TRBJ1-6 TRBV30 AWSPGGPYNSPLH
TRBJ1-1 TRBV9 ASSVDTRNTEAF
TRBJ1-1 TRBV19 ASRAGGDTEAF
TRBJ2-7 TRBV5-6 ASSLLGPGYEQY
TRBJ2-7 TRBV14 ASSRESYEQY
TRBJ2-2 TRBV14 ASSPTSGLTGELF
TRBJ1-2 TRBV19 ASRSGNYGYT
TRBJ1-2 TRBV5-1 ASSSLQGNYGYT
TRBJ2-7 TRBV6-6 ASSRDLSYEQY
TRBJ1-5 TRBV27 ASSLIGDQPQH